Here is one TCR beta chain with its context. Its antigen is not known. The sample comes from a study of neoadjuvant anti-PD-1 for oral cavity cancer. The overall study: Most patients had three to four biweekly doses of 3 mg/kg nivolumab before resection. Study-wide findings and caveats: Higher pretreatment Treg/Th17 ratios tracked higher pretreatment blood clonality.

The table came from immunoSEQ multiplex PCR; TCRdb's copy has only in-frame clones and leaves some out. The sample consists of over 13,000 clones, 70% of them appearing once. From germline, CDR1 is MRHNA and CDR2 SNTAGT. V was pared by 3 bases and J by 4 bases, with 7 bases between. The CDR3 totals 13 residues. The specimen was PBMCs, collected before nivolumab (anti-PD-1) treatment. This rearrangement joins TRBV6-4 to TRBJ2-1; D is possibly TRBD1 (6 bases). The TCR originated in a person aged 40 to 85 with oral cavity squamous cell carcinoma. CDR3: CASSEGAYNEQFF. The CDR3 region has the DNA TGTGCCAGCAGTGAGGGGGCGTACAATGAGCAGTTCTTC.